The rows below give T cell receptor beta chains drawn from one sample of a study of cytotoxic CD8 clonotypes in ibrutinib-treated CLL. Assay: immunoSEQ multiplex PCR; the TCRdb copy retains only in-frame clones and omits some. Among 150,000 to 250,000 clones, approximately 72% were seen once, and the ten largest hold 13%. The sample consisted of PBMCs, taken after 24 months of ibrutinib treatment. These TCRs come from a human donor with chronic lymphocytic leukemia. Each CDR3 is given with its conserved first and last residue. D genes are given only for firm matches. Expanded clones get a size class; other rows say once, few or many, or leave the size out.

TRBD1	TRBV29-1	16	NA	TRBJ2-2	TGCAGCGTGGACGGGACAGAGACAACGAACACCGGGGAGCTGTTTTTT	CSVDGTETTNTGELFF
NA	TRBV6-6	14	NA	TRBJ1-4	TGTGCCAGCAGTGGGACCCAGGGAAGCCACCAACTGTTTTTT	CASSGTQGSHQLFF
TRBD2	TRBV4-3	16	NA	TRBJ2-2	TGCGCCAGCAGCCCGGGGACTAGCGGAGACACCGGGGAGCTGTTTTTT	CASSPGTSGDTGELFF
TRBD1	TRBV18	17	few	TRBJ1-1	TGTGCCAGCTCACGTCAAGTGGGACAGACACCGAACACTGAAGCTTTCTTT	CASSRQVGQTPNTEAFF
NA	TRBV7-2	16	NA	TRBJ2-5	TGTGCCAGCAGCTTAGAAATTGGTGCCTTGGGAGAGACCCAGTACTTC	CASSLEIGALGETQYF
NA	TRBV6-6	13	NA	TRBJ1-5	TGTGCCAGCAGTCCTTGGGGCAATCAGCCCCAGCATTTT	CASSPWGNQPQHF
NA	TRBV2	14	NA	TRBJ1-1	TGTGCCAGCAGTCGAGTCAGCATGAACACTGAAGCTTTCTTT	CASSRVSMNTEAFF
TRBD2	TRBV7-8	17	NA	TRBJ2-3	TGTGCCAGCAGCTTCCCCCGACTAGCGGGAGTCACAGATACGCAGTATTTT	CASSFPRLAGVTDTQYF
NA	TRBV4-1	15	NA	TRBJ1-2	TGCGCCAGCAGCCAAGAAGGTACAGCCAACTATGGCTACACCTTC	CASSQEGTANYGYTF
NA	TRBV6-6	11	once	TRBJ1-2	TGTGCCAGCGGGCTTAACTATGGCTACACCTTC	CASGLNYGYTF
NA	TRBV9	12	NA	TRBJ2-3	TGTGCCAGCAGCGCCAATCCAGATACGCAGTATTTT	CASSANPDTQYF
NA	TRBV6-5	13	few	TRBJ2-1	TGTGCCAGCAGTTATGACAGTTACAATGAGCAGTTCTTC	CASSYDSYNEQFF
NA	TRBV5-1	11	once	TRBJ2-3	TGCGCCAGCAAAAGCACAGATACGCAGTATTTT	CASKSTDTQYF
TRBD1	TRBV7-3	15	few	TRBJ2-2	TGTGCCAGCAGCTCGGGACAGGGTAACACCGGGGAGCTGTTTTTT	CASSSGQGNTGELFF
NA	TRBV7-2	15	NA	TRBJ2-7	TGTGCCAGCAGCTTAGAATCCGGGGTTGCCTACGAGCAGTACTTC	CASSLESGVAYEQYF
TRBD1	TRBV10-3	12	NA	TRBJ2-1	TGTGCCATCAAGGACAGGAACAATGAGCAGTTCTTC	CAIKDRNNEQFF
TRBD1	TRBV12-5	15	NA	TRBJ1-2	TGTGCTAGTGGTTTGGGGGACAGCAAAGTAGATGGCTACACCTTC	CASGLGDSKVDGYTF
NA	TRBV6-6	15	NA	TRBJ1-2	TGTGCCAGCAGTTACTCGATACAGGGATTGGGTGGCTACACCTTC	CASSYSIQGLGGYTF
NA	TRBV7-2	14	few	TRBJ2-7	TGTGCCAGCAGCTTAGTCCCCAACACCTACGAGCAGTACTTC	CASSLVPNTYEQYF
NA	TRBV4-3	16	NA	TRBJ2-1	TGCGCCAGCAGCCAAATGGCAGGTGGAGGGCCGAATGAGCAGTTCTTC	CASSQMAGGGPNEQFF
NA	TRBV2	11	NA	TRBJ2-7	TGTGCCAGCAGTGTCGGCTTGGAGCAGTACTTC	CASSVGLEQYF
NA	TRBV5-1	16	NA	TRBJ2-6	TGCGCCAGCAGCCTGGAAGGGAACTCTGGGGCCAACGTCCTGACTTTC	CASSLEGNSGANVLTF
TRBD2	TRBV11-2	19	NA	TRBJ2-3	TGTGCCAGCAGCTTAGGTAGGACTAGCGGGAGTGGATATACAGATACGCAGTATTTT	CASSLGRTSGSGYTDTQYF
NA	TRBV7-3	14	few	TRBJ2-1	TGTGCCAGCAGCTTAAAGGGTCCGCAGGATGAGCAGTTCTTC	CASSLKGPQDEQFF
NA	TRBV15	15	NA	TRBJ2-3	TGTGCCACCAGCAGAGATCGAACTAAAACAGATACGCAGTATTTT	CATSRDRTKTDTQYF
NA	TRBV7-3	14	NA	TRBJ1-1	TGTGCCAGCAGCCCCACGGGAGGGATCACTGAAGCTTTCTTT	CASSPTGGITEAFF
NA	TRBV12-5	13	NA	TRBJ1-2	TGTGCTAGTGGTTTGGCAACCAACTATGGCTACACCTTC	CASGLATNYGYTF
TRBD1	TRBV27	14	NA	TRBJ2-1	TGTGCCAGCAGTTCCGGGACAGGTAACAATGAGCAGTTCTTC	CASSSGTGNNEQFF
NA	TRBV7-9	14	few	TRBJ1-2	TGTGCCAGCAGCTTAGTTAGGGATCACTATGGCTACACCTTC	CASSLVRDHYGYTF
NA	TRBV7-3	14	NA	TRBJ1-2	TGTGCCAGCAGCTTCAGAGACGGGAGCTATGGCTACACCTTC	CASSFRDGSYGYTF
TRBD2	TRBV7-9	14	few	TRBJ2-1	TGTGCCAGCACAGGACTAGCGGGAGTGGATGAGCAGTTCTTC	CASTGLAGVDEQFF
NA	TRBV28	15	NA	TRBJ1-1	TGTGCCAGCAGTTTCCTTCGAGGAGGGAACACTGAAGCTTTCTTT	CASSFLRGGNTEAFF
TRBD1	TRBV14	18	NA	TRBJ2-1	TGTGCCAGCAGCCAAGAGTTGGGATATTGGACAGGCTACAATGAGCAGTTCTTC	CASSQELGYWTGYNEQFF
TRBD2	TRBV30	16	NA	TRBJ2-1	TGTGCCTGGAATGTGGGACTAGCGGGCCTCAGTGGTGAGCAGTTCTTC	CAWNVGLAGLSGEQFF
TRBD2	TRBV28	15	NA	TRBJ2-3	TGTGCCAGCACGGGGGCGGGAGGGTACACAGATACGCAGTATTTT	CASTGAGGYTDTQYF
NA	TRBV7-6	15	NA	TRBJ2-7	TGTGCCAGCAGCTTAGGAGTGCAGCCCGCCTACGAGCAGTACTTC	CASSLGVQPAYEQYF
NA	TRBV4-3	15	NA	TRBJ1-1	TGCGCCAGCAGCCAAGATTACTATCGCAACACTGAAGCTTTCTTT	CASSQDYYRNTEAFF
TRBD2	TRBV5-6	15	NA	TRBJ2-7	TGTGCCAGCAGCACTGGAATCACTAGCGCCCACGAGCAGTACTTC	CASSTGITSAHEQYF
TRBD1	TRBV4-1	16	NA	TRBJ1-5	TGCGCCAGCAGCCAAGATGTCGAACAGGGGGCTCAGCCCCAGCATTTT	CASSQDVEQGAQPQHF
NA	TRBV19	13	NA	TRBJ2-7	TGTGCCAGTAGTATATATCCTAGCTACGAGCAGTACTTC	CASSIYPSYEQYF
NA	TRBV19	15	NA	TRBJ2-2	TGTGCCAGTAGTATGGGTTCAGGTAACACCGGGGAGCTGTTTTTT	CASSMGSGNTGELFF
NA	TRBV28	11	NA	TRBJ2-7	TGTGCCAGCAGCCCAGGGCGGGAGCAGTACTTC	CASSPGREQYF
TRBD2	TRBV10-3	13	NA	TRBJ2-7	TGTGCCACGAAGTTGCGGGAGGGCTACGAGCAGTACTTC	CATKLREGYEQYF
NA	TRBV15	17	NA	TRBJ2-7	TGTGCCACCAGCAGAAAAAGTCTAGCCCAAGGGACCGACGAGCAGTACTTC	CATSRKSLAQGTDEQYF
TRBD2	TRBV25-1	16	once	TRBJ2-1	TGTGCCAGCATTGGCCCTACTAGCGAGAGAATCGATGAGCAGTTCTTC	CASIGPTSERIDEQFF
NA	TRBV9	16	once	TRBJ1-2	TGTGCCAGCAGCGTAGGAGGGGGATGGTTCCCGTATGGCTACACCTTC	CASSVGGGWFPYGYTF
NA	TRBV12-5	11	few	TRBJ2-1	TGTGCTAGTGGTTTGGATGTTTCAAGGTTCTTC	CASGLDVSRFF
TRBD2	TRBV9	14	NA	TRBJ2-1	TGTGCCAGCAGCCGTAGCGGGATAAACAATGAGCAGTTCTTC	CASSRSGINNEQFF